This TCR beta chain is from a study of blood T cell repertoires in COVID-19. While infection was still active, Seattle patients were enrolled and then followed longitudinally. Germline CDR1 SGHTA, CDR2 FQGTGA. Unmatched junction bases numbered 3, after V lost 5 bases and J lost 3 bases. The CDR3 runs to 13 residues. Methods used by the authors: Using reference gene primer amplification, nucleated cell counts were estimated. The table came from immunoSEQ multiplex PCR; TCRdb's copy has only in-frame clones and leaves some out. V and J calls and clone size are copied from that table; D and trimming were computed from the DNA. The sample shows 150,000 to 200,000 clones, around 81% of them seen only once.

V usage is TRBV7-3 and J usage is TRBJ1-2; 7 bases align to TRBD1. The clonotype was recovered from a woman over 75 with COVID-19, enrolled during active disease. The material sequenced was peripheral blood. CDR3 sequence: CASSRGGDYGYTF. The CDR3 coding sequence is TGTGCCAGCAGCCGAGGGGGCGACTATGGCTACACCTTC.